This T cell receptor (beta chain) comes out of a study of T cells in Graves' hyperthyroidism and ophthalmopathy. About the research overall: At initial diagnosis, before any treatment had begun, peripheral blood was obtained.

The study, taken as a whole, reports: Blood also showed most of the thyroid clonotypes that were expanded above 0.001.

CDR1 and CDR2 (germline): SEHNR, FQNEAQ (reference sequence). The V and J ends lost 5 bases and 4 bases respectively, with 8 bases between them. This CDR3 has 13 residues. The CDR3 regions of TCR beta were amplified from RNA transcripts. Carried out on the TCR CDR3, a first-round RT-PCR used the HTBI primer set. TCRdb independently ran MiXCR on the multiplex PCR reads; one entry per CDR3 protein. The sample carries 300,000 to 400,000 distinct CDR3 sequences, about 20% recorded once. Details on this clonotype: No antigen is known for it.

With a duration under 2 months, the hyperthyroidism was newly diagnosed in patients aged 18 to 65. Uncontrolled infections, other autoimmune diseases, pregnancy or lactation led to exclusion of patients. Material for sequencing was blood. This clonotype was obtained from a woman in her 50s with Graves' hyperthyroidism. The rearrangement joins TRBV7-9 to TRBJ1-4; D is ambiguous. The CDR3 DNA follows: TGTGCCAGCAGCGGGCACGGTAATGAAAAACTGTTTTTT. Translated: CASSGHGNEKLFF.